This passage covers 27 T cell receptor beta chains from one sample sequenced in a study of T cell changes during pregnancy in multiple sclerosis. Data came from immunoSEQ multiplex PCR; TCRdb stores just in-frame clones and leaves some out. This repertoire shows about 50,000 clones, approximately 91% found once; its top ten account for 10% to 13%. The input for sequencing was CD8+ T cells from peripheral blood mononuclear cells, taken after pregnancy. These receptors were taken from a female donor with multiple sclerosis, enrolled in a pregnancy study.

The V gene is TRBV10-3, the J gene TRBJ2-2, with D tentatively TRBD1 (6 bases). This CDR3 spans 14 amino acids. Trimming removed 7 bases at V and 1 base at J, with 10 bases between. CDR1 is ENHRY, CDR2 SYGVKD, per germline. The CDR3 DNA is TGTGCCATCATTGGACAGCTGAACACCGGGGAGCTGTTTTTT. It translates to CAIIGQLNTGELFF.

V gene TRBV6-1 combines with J gene TRBJ2-5, with 7 bases identical to TRBD1. The CDR3 has 15 residues. The germline V gene encodes CDR1 MNHNS and CDR2 SASEGT. The V segment lost 3 bases and the J segment 4 bases; nucleotides outside the gene matches: 8. The CDR3 sequence is CASSEGQTLGETQYF. CDR3 coding DNA: TGTGCCAGCAGTGAGGGACAGACCCTTGGAGAGACCCAGTACTTC.

The chain has TRBV29-1 and TRBJ2-2, with TRBD1 matching 9 bases. Germline CDR1 and CDR2: SQVTM and ANQGSEA. V shed 3 bases, J shed 5 bases, and the junction held 10 bases outside the gene matches. The CDR3 has 16 amino acids. The CDR3 DNA reads as TGCAGCGTTGATTCCAGGACAGGGGCGGGGACCGGGGAGCTGTTTTTT. Translating it yields CSVDSRTGAGTGELFF.

The chain employs TRBV9 and TRBJ2-3, with 8 bases matching TRBD2. Unmatched junction bases numbered 2, after V lost 6 bases and J lost 2 bases. The CDR3 consists of 13 residues. The germline V gene has CDR1 SGDLS and CDR2 YYNGEE. CDR3 residues: CASKAGATDTQYF. CDR3 sequence (DNA): TGTGCCAGCAAAGCGGGGGCCACAGATACGCAGTATTTT.

V and J are TRBV19 and TRBJ2-7; 11 positions agree with TRBD2. The CDR3 loop spans 12 amino acids. The V gene's germline CDR1 is LNHDA and CDR2 SQIVND (reference sequence). DNA of the CDR3: TGTGCAACTAGCGGGGGACCCTACGAGCAGTACTTC. Translation: CATSGGPYEQYF.

This chain connects TRBV7-4 to TRBJ2-1; 16 nucleotides line up with TRBD2. This CDR3 has 22 residues. Looked up from germline, CDR1 is SGHVT and CDR2 is SQSDAQ. J was trimmed by 7 bases and V by 7 bases; bases with no gene match: 25. CDR3 DNA: TGTGCCAGCATCCTCCCCCGGGCTGGGGGACTAGCGGGGGGGCCGGGAAGGAATGAGCAGTTCTTC. Its protein product is CASILPRAGGLAGGPGRNEQFF.

The chain has TRBV6-1 and TRBJ2-3; 7 bases map to TRBD2. This CDR3 has 11 amino acids. With 10 bases clipped from V and 4 bases from J, the junction kept 2 bases outside the gene matches. Germline CDR1 reads MNHNS; CDR2 reads SASEGT. The DNA of the CDR3 is TGTGCCACTGCGGGGGCAGATACGCAGTATTTT. Residues: CATAGADTQYF.

This chain connects TRBV11-2 to TRBJ2-5; TRBD1 aligns across 8 bases. Germline-derived CDR1 and CDR2 are SGHAT and FQNNGV. The V and J ends lost 1 base and 5 bases, in that order; junction bases with no gene match: 3. The CDR3 is made up of 14 amino acids. The CDR3 sequence is CASSLGRGLETQYF. The DNA for the CDR3 is TGTGCCAGCAGCTTAGGCAGGGGGCTGGAGACCCAGTACTTC.

This clone occurred once. The V call is TRBV27, the J call TRBJ2-7; D is uncertain. There are 13 residues in the CDR3. The V end was cut by 3 bases, the J end by 3 bases, with 9 bases between. Germline V gene sequence: CDR1 MNHEY, CDR2 SMNVEV (reference sequence). The CDR3 sequence: CASSFSQFYEQYF. The DNA of the CDR3 is TGTGCCAGCAGTTTTTCACAGTTCTACGAGCAGTACTTC.

The table lists this clone with a few counts. The chain has TRBV30 and TRBJ1-2; 9 bases align to TRBD1. The V gene's germline CDR1 is GTSNPN and CDR2 SVGIG (reference sequence). Trimming cost V 4 bases and J 8 bases; bases outside gene matches: 8. CDR3 length: 13 amino acids. CDR3 protein: CAWTTQGARGYTF. CDR3 coding DNA: TGTGCCTGGACGACACAGGGGGCTCGGGGCTACACCTTC. The full variable domain, rest sourced from reference TRBV30 and TRBJ1-2, is SQTIHQWPATLVQPVGSPLSLECTVEGTSNPNLYWYRQAAGRGLQLLFYSVGIGQISSEVPQNLSASRPQDRQFILSSKKLLLSDSGFYLCAWTTQGARGYTFGSGTRLTVV.

This clone was detected only once. DNA of the CDR3: TGTGCCAGCAGTGCCGGCTGGGACACCAATCAGCCCCAGCATTTT. Its translation: CASSAGWDTNQPQHF. The V call is TRBV2, the J call TRBJ1-5, with D possibly TRBD1 on 6 matching bases. The germline CDR1 and CDR2 sequences are SNHLY and FYNNEI. V dropped 4 bases and J dropped 3 bases, with 13 bases sitting between them. CDR3 length: 15 residues. Complete variable domain (other parts from reference TRBV2 and TRBJ1-5): EPEVTQTPSHQVTQMGQEVILRCVPISNHLYFYWYRQILGQKVEFLVSFYNNEISEKSEIFDDQFSVERPDGSNFTLKIRSTKLEDSAMYFCASSAGWDTNQPQHFGDGTRLSIL.

DNA for the CDR3: TGTGCCACCAGCCGGGACAGGAATTACGAGCAGTACTTC. This translates into CATSRDRNYEQYF. This chain joins TRBV15 and TRBJ2-7; TRBD1 aligns across 8 bases. Germline V CDR1 and CDR2: LNHNV, YYDKDF (reference sequence). The length of the CDR3 is 13 residues. V gave up 5 bases and J gave up 4 bases; unmatched junction bases: 4.

The rearrangement links TRBV27 to TRBJ2-1; D may be TRBD2 (6 bases). Germline CDR1 MNHEY, CDR2 SMNVEV (reference sequence). V was cut by 5 bases and J by 2 bases, with 10 bases left in between. The CDR3 consists of 14 residues. Here the CDR3 reads CASSPGETYNEQFF. The DNA for the CDR3 is TGTGCCAGCAGTCCGGGGGAAACCTACAATGAGCAGTTCTTC.

The rearrangement joins TRBV4-2 to TRBJ2-3; TRBD2 aligns across 11 bases. V trimming: 8 bases; J trimming: 4 bases; junction bases outside the gene matches: 8. There are 15 residues in the CDR3. The V gene's germline CDR1 is LGHNA and CDR2 YNFKEQ. The CDR3 loop is CASGPSGGIADTQYF. CDR3 sequence (DNA): TGTGCCAGCGGACCTAGCGGGGGGATTGCAGATACGCAGTATTTT.

This clone was observed a single time. The chain joins TRBV2 to TRBJ2-7; no firm D call. V lost 5 bases and J lost 4, with 6 bases in between. The CDR3 spans 11 residues. From germline, CDR1 is SNHLY and CDR2 FYNNEI. The CDR3 sequence: CASSPDYEQYF. The DNA of the CDR3 is TGTGCCAGCAGTCCAGATTACGAGCAGTACTTC.

The chain carries TRBV25-1 and TRBJ1-1; D ambiguous. The germline V gene has CDR1 MGHDK and CDR2 SYGVNS. The germline V and J ends were trimmed by 0 bases and 0 bases, with 5 bases remaining between them. CDR3 length equals 14 residues. The CDR3 region has the DNA TGTGCCAGCAGTGAATATTTTATGAACACTGAAGCTTTCTTT. Translation gives CASSEYFMNTEAFF.

The chain employs TRBV4-2 and TRBJ1-2; a possible D gene is TRBD1 (5 bases). Trimming removed 1 base at V and 2 bases at J, with 11 bases between. The CDR3 runs to 15 residues. Germline assignment: CDR1 LGHNA and CDR2 YNFKEQ. CDR3 amino acids: CASSQVRANNYGYTF. CDR3 coding DNA: TGTGCCAGCAGCCAAGTCAGGGCCAACAACTATGGCTACACCTTC.

This sequence joins TRBV13 and TRBJ1-2, with 12 nucleotides matching TRBD1. Germline loops: CDR1 PRHDT, CDR2 FYEKMQ (reference sequence). Trimming cost V 5 bases and J 8 bases; bases outside gene matches: 6. This CDR3 has 14 amino acids. CDR3 sequence: CASSPGQGAGGYTF. DNA of the CDR3: TGTGCCAGCAGCCCGGGACAGGGGGCAGGGGGCTACACCTTC.

The genes are TRBV15 and TRBJ2-1, with D perhaps matching TRBD2 (8 bases). This CDR3 is built from 17 residues. V lost 3 bases to trimming and J lost 9 bases, with 24 bases between them. Germline assignment: CDR1 LNHNV and CDR2 YYDKDF (reference sequence). Here the CDR3 DNA reads TGTGCCACCAGCAGCCCAGGGGGTCCGGGGGGGCCTGCTGAGCAGTTCTTC. Encoded protein: CATSSPGGPGGPAEQFF.

This rearrangement joins TRBV6-6 to TRBJ2-1; D remains unclear. Per the germline V gene, CDR1 is MNHNY and CDR2 is SVGAGI (reference sequence). This CDR3 contains 13 residues. Between the trimmed V and J ends, which lost 0 bases and 5 bases, there was a span of 5 bases. Written as DNA, the CDR3 is TGTGCCAGCAGTTACTCGCGAGACAATGAGCAGTTCTTC. Translated: CASSYSRDNEQFF.

This clone was detected only once. The chain couples TRBV11-2 to TRBJ1-3; no clear D. V was clipped by 5 bases and J by 0 bases, with 17 bases between them. There are 17 residues in the CDR3. In germline, CDR1 is SGHAT, CDR2 FQNNGV. In nucleotides, the CDR3 is TGTGCCAGCAGCGTCGAACTAGGCAGCTTCTCTGGAAACACCATATATTTT. Residues: CASSVELGSFSGNTIYF.

The rearrangement links TRBV6-5 to TRBJ2-7; D might be TRBD1 (5 bases). Deletions cut 4 bases from V and 0 bases from J, with 7 bases between. CDR1 and CDR2 (germline): MNHEY, SVGAGI. This CDR3 is built from 13 residues. The CDR3 DNA follows: TGTGCCAGCAGTTCAGGGTTCTCCTACGAGCAGTACTTC. As protein: CASSSGFSYEQYF.

This chain joins TRBV7-9 and TRBJ2-2; TRBD1 matches 9 bases. Germline lookup yields CDR1 SEHNR and CDR2 FQNEAQ (reference sequence). V was clipped by 11 bases and J by 6 bases; unmatched bases: 13. The CDR3 covers 15 residues. CDR3 nucleotide sequence: TGTGCCGGAAGAGGCGGGACAGGGTCCCCCGGGGAGCTGTTTTTT. Translated, it gives CAGRGGTGSPGELFF.

The V call is TRBV5-6, the J call TRBJ1-2; 12 positions match TRBD1. In germline, CDR1 is SGHDT, CDR2 YYEEEE. The ends lost 4 bases at V and 4 bases at J; junction bases unmatched: 5. The CDR3 runs 15 residues. As DNA, the CDR3 is TGTGCCAGCAGCGCAGGGACAGGGGGCCCCTATGGCTACACCTTC. It translates to CASSAGTGGPYGYTF.

This clone was seen a handful of times. The rearrangement uses TRBV14 and TRBJ2-2; TRBD2 matches 11 bases. CDR1 is SGHDN, CDR2 FVKESK, per germline. After removal of 5 bases from V and 7 bases from J, the junction contained 9 bases not matched to a gene. This CDR3 spans 16 amino acids. The CDR3 DNA sequence: TGTGCCAGCAGCGTCACTAGCGGGGGAATTGGCGGGGAGCTGTTTTTT. Protein product: CASSVTSGGIGGELFF.

The chain carries TRBV11-2 and TRBJ2-6, with TRBD2 as a possible D gene (6 bases). Trimming took 1 base from V and 2 from J, leaving 15 bases between them. CDR1 SGHAT and CDR2 FQNNGV come from the germline V gene. This CDR3 has 18 amino acids. CDR3: CASSLVRWGEAGANVLTF. CDR3 DNA sequence: TGTGCCAGCAGCTTAGTTAGGTGGGGGGAAGCTGGGGCCAACGTCCTGACTTTC.

This clone was found once. The chain links TRBV10-3 to TRBJ1-3; D possibly corresponds to TRBD1 (6 bases). This CDR3 has 15 residues. Germline V gene sequence: CDR1 ENHRY, CDR2 SYGVKD. Trimming left V 10 bases short and J 5 bases short, with 21 bases between. The CDR3 DNA follows: TGTGCCACCGGTCCGACAGGATTTGGGAGAAACACCATATATTTT. As protein: CATGPTGFGRNTIYF.